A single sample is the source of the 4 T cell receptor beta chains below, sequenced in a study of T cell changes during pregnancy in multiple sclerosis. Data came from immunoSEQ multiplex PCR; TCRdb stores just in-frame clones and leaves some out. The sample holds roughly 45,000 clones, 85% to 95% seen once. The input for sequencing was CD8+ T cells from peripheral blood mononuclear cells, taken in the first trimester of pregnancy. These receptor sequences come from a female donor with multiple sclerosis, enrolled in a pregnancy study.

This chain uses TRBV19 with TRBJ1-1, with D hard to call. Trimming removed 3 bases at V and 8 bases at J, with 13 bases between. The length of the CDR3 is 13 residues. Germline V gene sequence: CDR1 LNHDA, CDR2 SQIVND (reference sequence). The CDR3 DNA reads TGTGCCAGTAGTATCATCCCGGGGAGGGAAGCTTTCTTT. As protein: CASSIIPGREAFF.

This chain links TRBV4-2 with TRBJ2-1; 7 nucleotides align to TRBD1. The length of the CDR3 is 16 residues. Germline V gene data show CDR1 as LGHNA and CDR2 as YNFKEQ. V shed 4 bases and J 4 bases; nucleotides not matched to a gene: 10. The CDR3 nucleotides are TGTGCCAGCAGCCCCTCCGGGACAGACTTATACAATGAGCAGTTCTTC. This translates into CASSPSGTDLYNEQFF.

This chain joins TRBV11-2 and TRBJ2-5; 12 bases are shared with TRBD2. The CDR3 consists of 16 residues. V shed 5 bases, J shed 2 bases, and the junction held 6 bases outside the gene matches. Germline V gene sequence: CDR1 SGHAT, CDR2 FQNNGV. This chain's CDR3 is CASSPGLAGAQETQYF. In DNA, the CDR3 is TGTGCCAGCAGCCCGGGACTAGCGGGCGCACAAGAGACCCAGTACTTC.

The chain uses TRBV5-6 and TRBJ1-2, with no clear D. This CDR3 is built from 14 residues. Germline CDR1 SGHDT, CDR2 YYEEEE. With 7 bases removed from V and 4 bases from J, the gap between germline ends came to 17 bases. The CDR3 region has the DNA TGTGCCAGCTCGCCTGGCACAGCTTCCTATGGCTACACCTTC. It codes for CASSPGTASYGYTF.